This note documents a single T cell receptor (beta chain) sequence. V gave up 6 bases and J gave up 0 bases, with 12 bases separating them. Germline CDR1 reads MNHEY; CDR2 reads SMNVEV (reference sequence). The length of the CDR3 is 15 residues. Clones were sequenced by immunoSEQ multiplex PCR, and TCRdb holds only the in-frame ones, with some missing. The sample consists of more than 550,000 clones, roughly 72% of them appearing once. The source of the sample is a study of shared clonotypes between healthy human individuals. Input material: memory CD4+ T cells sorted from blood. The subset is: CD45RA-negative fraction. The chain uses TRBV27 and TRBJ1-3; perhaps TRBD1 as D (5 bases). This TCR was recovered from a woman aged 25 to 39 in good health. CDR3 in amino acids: CASRKTAVSGNTIYF. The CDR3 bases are TGTGCCAGCAGGAAGACAGCGGTCTCTGGAAACACCATATATTTT.